The sequence of this T cell receptor beta chain was determined in a study of cytomegalovirus exposure and HLA in healthy donors. General study points: In vitro checks showed that a few CMV-associated chains really do target CMV antigens. Most observed TCR sequences were rare, whereas some public TCRs were detected in many donors. A subsequent analysis found that TCR clusters from the first cohort also tended to co-occur in the 120 or so validation repertoires, with 94% of cluster scores above 0.

With 3 bases removed from V and 1 base from J, the gap between germline ends came to 3 bases. Germline loops: CDR1 MNHNS, CDR2 SASEGT. The CDR3 extends over 12 amino acids. The protocol was immunoSEQ multiplex PCR, while the TCRdb copy is restricted to in-frame clones and leaves out a portion. The table has fewer than 200,000 clones, around nine tenths seen once. Comment on this clone: Antigen: not known.

Sequencing used PBMCs. The origin of this receptor is a man aged 30 to 39 in good health and CMV-seropositive. The chain employs TRBV6-1 and TRBJ2-5; D not resolved. The CDR3 protein is CASSDFQETQYF. The CDR3 DNA reads as TGTGCCAGCAGTGACTTCCAAGAGACCCAGTACTTC.